This T cell receptor (beta chain) was observed in a study of T cell responses to AZD1222 COVID-19 vaccine. Study results and caveats: At baseline, seropositivity was found in only five or six AZD1222 recipients. Mostly white British, mostly female donors; authors suggested clonal diversity may be underestimated. Close to half of all spike-specific TCRs reportedly target regions of the variants that are unmutated.

Only one count was recorded for this clone. Its antigen is unknown. V was cut by 5 bases and J by 0 bases, with 11 bases left in between. CDR3 length: 16 amino acids. Germline lookup yields CDR1 SGHTA and CDR2 FQGNSA. Clones were read by immunoSEQ multiplex PCR, and TCRdb kept only the in-frame ones, dropping some. The sample carries 130,000 to 150,000 clones, 80% to 95% recorded once. This sequence joins TRBV7-2 and TRBJ1-6; no firm D call. The sample consisted of peripheral blood, taken on day 0 of AZD1222 vaccination. The TCR sequence derives from an adult in good health. The CDR3 nucleotides are TGTGCCAGCAGCCGGGCGGTTAGCTCCTATAATTCACCCCTCCACTTT. It is translated as CASSRAVSSYNSPLHF.